These 19 T cell receptor beta chains were sequenced from one sample in a study of T cell repertoires in cytomegalovirus infection. TCRdb analysed the reads with MiXCR anew, one entry per CDR3 protein. The top ten hold around 14% of the sample, which has 650,000 to 900,000 distinct CDR3 sequences, around 29% seen once. Their cognate antigens are unknown. The source material was cultured CD8+ T cells from PBMCs, sampled from culture after CMV antigen stimulation. These receptors came from a human donor in good health (CMV status not recorded). Some clones in this sample may be carry-over from other donors' samples.

This clonotype has ten or more counts. The gene calls are TRBV7-6 and TRBJ2-2; 11 bases match TRBD2. The germline V gene has CDR1 SGHVS and CDR2 FNYEAQ. The V and J ends lost 3 bases and 4 bases, in that order; junction bases with no gene match: 10. This CDR3 has 18 amino acids. The CDR3: CASSFFSGGAGGTGELFF. The CDR3 nucleotides read TGTGCCAGCAGCTTTTTTAGCGGGGGGGCCGGGGGCACCGGGGAGCTGTTTTTT.

CDR3 in DNA: TGTGCCAGCAGTTTAGGGGCGGGGGACGAGCAGTACTTC. Protein sequence: CASSLGAGDEQYF. V is TRBV27 and J is TRBJ2-7; 7 bases are a match to TRBD2. Trimming took 2 bases from V and 5 from J; bases not matched to a gene: 3. Germline CDR1 MNHEY, CDR2 SMNVEV (reference sequence). CDR3 size: 13 residues.

The CDR3 sequence: CASGPDRGQTEAFF. CDR3 sequence (DNA): TGTGCCAGCGGCCCTGACAGGGGGCAAACTGAAGCTTTCTTT. The gene calls are TRBV7-6 and TRBJ1-1, with 10 nucleotides matching TRBD1. Germline values: CDR1 SGHVS, CDR2 FNYEAQ. J was trimmed by 5 bases and V by 8 bases; bases with no gene match: 8. The CDR3 covers 14 residues.

This chain connects TRBV6-1 to TRBJ2-5; D is possibly TRBD2 (7 bases). The CDR3 totals 15 residues. The ends were cut back, 3 bases at V and 5 bases at J, with 16 bases in the middle. CDR1 MNHNS and CDR2 SASEGT come from the germline V gene. The CDR3 loop is CASSDLGGGIETQYF. DNA of the CDR3: TGTGCCAGCAGTGATCTAGGGGGAGGGATCGAGACCCAGTACTTC.

The chain couples TRBV9 to TRBJ2-1; D not certain. The length of the CDR3 is 17 residues. Between the trimmed V and J ends, which lost 0 bases and 0 bases, there was a span of 13 bases. The germline V gene has CDR1 SGDLS and CDR2 YYNGEE. CDR3 bases: TGTGCCAGCAGCGTAGAGGCCCAAACCATCTCCTACAATGAGCAGTTCTTC. Translated, it gives CASSVEAQTISYNEQFF.

V and J are TRBV7-2 and TRBJ2-3; unclear D gene. This CDR3 has 12 residues. Germline CDR1 reads SGHTA; CDR2 reads FQGNSA. Trimming took 5 bases from V and 4 from J, leaving 7 bases between them. CDR3 nucleotides: TGTGCCAGCAGCAATAGGGCAGATACGCAGTATTTT. Its translation is CASSNRADTQYF.

This clonotype showed up just a few times. V gene TRBV27 combines with J gene TRBJ1-3; D is possibly TRBD1 (6 bases). Deletions cut 0 bases from V and 7 bases from J, with 13 bases between. Germline-derived CDR1 and CDR2 are MNHEY and SMNVEV (reference sequence). This CDR3 spans 15 amino acids. The chain's CDR3 is CASSLSWQGRNTIYF. CDR3 coding DNA: TGTGCCAGCAGTTTATCTTGGCAGGGGAGGAACACCATATATTTT.

This clonotype came up a few times. The chain recombines TRBV5-6 with TRBJ1-1, with 8 positions matching TRBD1. The ends lost 4 bases at V and 0 bases at J; junction bases unmatched: 8. The CDR3 is 16 amino acids. CDR1 is SGHDT and CDR2 is YYEEEE in the germline V gene. The CDR3 reads CASSPWTGTMNTEAFF. The CDR3 DNA is TGTGCCAGCAGCCCCTGGACAGGGACCATGAACACTGAAGCTTTCTTT.

This clonotype was counted only a few times. The chain is built from TRBV6-2 or TRBV6-3 and TRBJ1-1, with no clear D. CDR3 length equals 16 residues. Per the germline V gene, CDR1 is MNHEY and CDR2 is SVGEGT. V was clipped by 1 base and J by 1 base, with 13 bases between them. The CDR3 spells CASSYFLGGGNTEAFF. The DNA of the CDR3 is TGTGCCAGCAGTTACTTCTTAGGTGGAGGGAACACTGAAGCTTTCTTT.

The sample holds many counts of this clonotype. This rearrangement joins TRBV7-8 to TRBJ2-2, with D unresolved. This CDR3 contains 12 residues. Germline V lookup: CDR1 SGHVS, CDR2 FQNEAQ. V was pared by 3 bases and J by 6 bases, with 5 bases between. CDR3 coding DNA: TGTGCCAGCAGCTTTTTCGCCGGGGAGCTGTTTTTT. Protein product: CASSFFAGELFF.

The gene calls are TRBV11-3 and TRBJ2-2; the D call may be TRBD1 or TRBD2 (5 bases each). V lost 5 bases and J 6 bases, leaving 16 bases between the germline ends. Germline lookup yields CDR1 SGHNT and CDR2 YENEEA. CDR3 length equals 15 residues. DNA of the CDR3: TGTGCCAGCAGCGACCGGGACCTGATGTCCGGGGAGCTGTTTTTT. The encoded protein is CASSDRDLMSGELFF.

The chain employs TRBV20-1 and TRBJ2-7; 7 nucleotides align to TRBD1. The CDR3 totals 14 residues. V trimming: 4 bases; J trimming: 1 base; junction bases outside the gene matches: 7. Germline CDR1 reads DFQATT; CDR2 reads SNEGSKA (reference sequence). CDR3 nucleotide sequence: TGCAGTGCTAATGACAGGGAATGGTCCTACGAGCAGTACGTC. Encoded protein: CSANDREWSYEQYV.

This clonotype showed up just once. The rearrangement joins TRBV27 to TRBJ2-5; possibly TRBD2 for D (7 bases). CDR1 is MNHEY, CDR2 SMNVEV, per germline (reference sequence). CDR3 length equals 14 residues. The V and J ends lost 4 bases and 5 bases respectively, with 14 bases between them. CDR3 sequence (DNA): TGTGCCAGCAGTTATCGAAGGGGGGGGGAGACCCAGTACTTC. It encodes CASSYRRGGETQYF.

CDR3 in amino acids: CASSQLTGELFF. The DNA for the CDR3 is TGTGCCAGCAGCCAATTAACCGGGGAGCTGTTTTTT. V gene TRBV27 combines with J gene TRBJ2-2; D is unresolved. The germline V gene encodes CDR1 MNHEY and CDR2 SMNVEV (reference sequence). The CDR3 spans 12 residues. V gave up 6 bases and J gave up 5 bases, with 7 bases separating them.

The table lists this clonotype with many counts. CDR3 DNA sequence: TGTGCCAGCAGCTTAGCGATTGTCGGGGTTCACTATGGCTACACCTTC. Translating gives CASSLAIVGVHYGYTF. The chain joins TRBV7-8 to TRBJ1-2; D uncertain. Germline values: CDR1 SGHVS, CDR2 FQNEAQ. V lost 0 bases and J lost 3, with 14 bases in between. The CDR3 is made up of 16 amino acids.

This clonotype was seen a handful of times. The genes are TRBV15 and TRBJ2-3; TRBD2 is a possible D gene (6 bases). Germline values: CDR1 LNHNV, CDR2 YYDKDF (reference sequence). The ends were cut back, 1 base at V and 6 bases at J, with 8 bases in the middle. CDR3 length: 13 residues. CDR3 sequence: CATSRVDYDTQYF. For the CDR3, the DNA is TGTGCCACCAGCAGAGTGGACTATGATACGCAGTATTTT.

This clonotype was found a few times. CDR3: CASSLGGGRGEQFF. CDR3 coding DNA: TGTGCCAGCAGTTTGGGAGGGGGCCGGGGTGAGCAGTTCTTC. This chain joins TRBV27 and TRBJ2-1; either TRBD1 or TRBD2 may supply D (7 bases each). Per the germline V gene, CDR1 is MNHEY and CDR2 is SMNVEV (reference sequence). V was trimmed by 3 bases and J by 9 bases, leaving 15 bases between them. The CDR3 extends over 14 amino acids.

The J gene is TRBJ2-7, the V gene TRBV7-8, with TRBD2 identical over 7 bases. The CDR3 covers 14 residues. V lost 10 bases, J lost 0 bases, and 9 bases stayed unmatched. Germline loops: CDR1 SGHVS, CDR2 FQNEAQ. The CDR3 bases are TGTGCCAACAGTTTCGGGGGGTTCTCCTACGAGCAGTACTTC. Residues: CANSFGGFSYEQYF.

This clonotype was detected a few times. DNA for the CDR3: TGTGCCAGCAGTTTTGCTCGGAATTCACCCCTCCACTTT. Its translation: CASSFARNSPLHF. The chain joins TRBV12-3 or TRBV12-4 to TRBJ1-6, with D hard to call. CDR3 length: 13 amino acids. V shed 3 bases and J shed 7 bases, with 7 bases lying between them.